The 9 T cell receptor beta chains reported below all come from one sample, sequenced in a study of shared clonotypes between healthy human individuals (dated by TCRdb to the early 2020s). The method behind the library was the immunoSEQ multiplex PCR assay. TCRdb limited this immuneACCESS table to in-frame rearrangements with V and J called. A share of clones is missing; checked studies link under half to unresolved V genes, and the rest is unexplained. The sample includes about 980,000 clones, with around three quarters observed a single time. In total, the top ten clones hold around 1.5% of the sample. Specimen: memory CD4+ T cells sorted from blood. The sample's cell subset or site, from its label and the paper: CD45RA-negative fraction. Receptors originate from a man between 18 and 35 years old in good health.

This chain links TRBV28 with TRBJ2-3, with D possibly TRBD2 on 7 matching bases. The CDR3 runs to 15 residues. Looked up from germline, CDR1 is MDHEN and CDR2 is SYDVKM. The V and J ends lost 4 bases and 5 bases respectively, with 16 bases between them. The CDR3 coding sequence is TGTGCCAGCAGTTCACGGGGCGGGGGCTTAGATACGCAGTATTTT. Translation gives CASSSRGGGLDTQYF.

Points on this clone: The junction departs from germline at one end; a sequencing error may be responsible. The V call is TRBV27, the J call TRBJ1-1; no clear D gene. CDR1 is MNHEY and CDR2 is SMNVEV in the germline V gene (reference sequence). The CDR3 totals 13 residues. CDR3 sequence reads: CASSFRRNTEAFF. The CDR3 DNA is TGTGCCAGTAGTTTCAGGAGGAACACTGAAGCTTTCTTT.

CDR3 sequence reads: CAGSGTGPPYGYTF. The CDR3 bases are TGTGCCGGGTCCGGGACAGGGCCCCCCTATGGCTACACCTTC. The V call is TRBV6-1, the J call TRBJ1-2, with 9 bases identical to TRBD1. This CDR3 region has 14 residues. The V gene's germline CDR1 is MNHNS and CDR2 SASEGT. J was trimmed by 4 bases and V by 11 bases; bases with no gene match: 11.

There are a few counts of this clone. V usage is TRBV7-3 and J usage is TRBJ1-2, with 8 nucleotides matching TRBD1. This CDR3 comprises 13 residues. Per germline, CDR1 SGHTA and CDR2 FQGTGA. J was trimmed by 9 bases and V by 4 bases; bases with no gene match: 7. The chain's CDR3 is CASSYGQGDRYTF. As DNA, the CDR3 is TGTGCCAGCAGCTATGGACAGGGAGATCGCTACACCTTC.

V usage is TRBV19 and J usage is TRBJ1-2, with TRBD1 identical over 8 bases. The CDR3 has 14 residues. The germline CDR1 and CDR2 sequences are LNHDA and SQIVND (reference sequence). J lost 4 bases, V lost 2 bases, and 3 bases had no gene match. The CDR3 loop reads CASSIQGATYGYTF. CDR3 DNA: TGTGCCAGTAGTATACAGGGGGCGACCTATGGCTACACCTTC.

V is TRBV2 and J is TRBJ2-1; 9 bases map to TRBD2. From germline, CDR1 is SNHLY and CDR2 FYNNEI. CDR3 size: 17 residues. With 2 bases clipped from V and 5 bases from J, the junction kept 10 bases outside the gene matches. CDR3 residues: CASSETQASGKNNEQFF. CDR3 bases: TGTGCCAGCAGTGAAACCCAAGCTAGCGGGAAAAACAATGAGCAGTTCTTC.

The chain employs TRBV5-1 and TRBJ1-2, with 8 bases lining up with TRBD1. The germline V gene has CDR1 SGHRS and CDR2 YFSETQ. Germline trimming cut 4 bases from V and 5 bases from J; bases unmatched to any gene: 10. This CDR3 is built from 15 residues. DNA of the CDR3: TGCGCCAGCAGCGATGGACAGGGCAGCTTTTATGGCTACACCTTC. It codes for CASSDGQGSFYGYTF.

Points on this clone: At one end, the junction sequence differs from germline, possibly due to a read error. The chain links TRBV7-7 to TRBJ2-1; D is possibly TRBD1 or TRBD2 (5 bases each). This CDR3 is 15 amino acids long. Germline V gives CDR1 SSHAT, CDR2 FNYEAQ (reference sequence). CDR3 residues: CASSLSPGAYNEQFF. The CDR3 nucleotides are TGTGCTAGCAGCTTATCTCCCGGGGCGTACAATGAGCAGTTCTTC. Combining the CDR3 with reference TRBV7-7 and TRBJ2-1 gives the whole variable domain GAGVSQSPRYKVTKRGQDVTLRCDPISSHATLYWYQQALGQGPEFLTYFNYEAQPDKSGLPSDRFSAERPEGSISTLTIQRTEQRDSAMYRCASSLSPGAYNEQFFGPGTRLTVL.

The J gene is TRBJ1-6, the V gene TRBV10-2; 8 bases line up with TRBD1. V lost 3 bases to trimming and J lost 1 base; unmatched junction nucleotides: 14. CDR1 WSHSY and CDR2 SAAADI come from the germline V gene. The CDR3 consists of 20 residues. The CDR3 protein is CASSDIDRGTDRSYNSPLHF. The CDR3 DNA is TGCGCCAGCAGTGATATAGACAGGGGAACCGATAGATCCTATAATTCACCCCTCCACTTT.